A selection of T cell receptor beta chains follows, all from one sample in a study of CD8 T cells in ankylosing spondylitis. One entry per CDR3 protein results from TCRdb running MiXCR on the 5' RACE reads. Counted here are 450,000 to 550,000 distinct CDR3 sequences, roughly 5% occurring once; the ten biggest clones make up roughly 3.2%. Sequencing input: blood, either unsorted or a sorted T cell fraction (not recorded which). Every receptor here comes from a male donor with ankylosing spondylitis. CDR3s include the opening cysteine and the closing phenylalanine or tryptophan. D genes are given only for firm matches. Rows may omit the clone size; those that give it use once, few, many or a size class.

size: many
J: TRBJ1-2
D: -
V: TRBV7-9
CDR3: CASSLDSGVSGYTF
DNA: TGTGCCAGCAGCTTAGATTCGGGGGTTTCTGGCTACACCTTC

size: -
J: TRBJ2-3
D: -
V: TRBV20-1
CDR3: CSIADSSTDTQYF
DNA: TGCAGTATAGCCGACTCTAGCACAGATACGCAGTATTTT

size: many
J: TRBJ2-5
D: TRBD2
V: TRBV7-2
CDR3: CASSLAGGPEETQYF
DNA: TGTGCCAGCAGCTTGGCGGGAGGGCCGGAAGAGACCCAGTACTTC

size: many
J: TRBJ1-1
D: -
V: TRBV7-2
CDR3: CASSPGHQNTEAFF
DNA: TGTGCCAGCAGCCCGGGACATCAGAACACTGAAGCTTTCTTT

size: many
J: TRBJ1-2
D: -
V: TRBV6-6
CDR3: CATGADGYTF
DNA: TGTGCCACGGGTGCCGATGGCTACACCTTC

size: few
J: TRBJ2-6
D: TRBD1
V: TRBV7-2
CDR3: CASSFAGQGAGANVLTF
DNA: TGTGCCAGCAGCTTCGCGGGACAGGGGGCGGGGGCCAACGTCCTGACTTTC

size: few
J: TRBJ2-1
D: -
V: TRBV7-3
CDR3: CASSLRRGGEQFF
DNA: TGTGCCAGCAGCTTAAGACGAGGGGGGGAGCAGTTCTTC

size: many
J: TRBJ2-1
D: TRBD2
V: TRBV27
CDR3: CASSWTLTSGRTEQFF
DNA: TGTGCCAGCAGTTGGACCTTGACTAGCGGGAGAACTGAGCAGTTCTTC

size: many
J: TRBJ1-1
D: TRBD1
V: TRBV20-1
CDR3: CSAQGQGRRNTYRNTEAFF
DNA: TGCAGTGCTCAAGGACAGGGTCGACGAAATACTTATCGCAACACTGAAGCTTTCTTT

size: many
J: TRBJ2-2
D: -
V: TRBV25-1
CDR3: CASTPGPTGTGELFF
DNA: TGTGCCAGCACGCCGGGGCCAACGGGCACCGGGGAGCTGTTTTTT

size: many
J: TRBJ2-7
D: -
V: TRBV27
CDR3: CASSFRVRGAGYEQYF
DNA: TGTGCCAGCAGTTTCCGGGTGCGAGGGGCCGGCTACGAGCAGTACTTC

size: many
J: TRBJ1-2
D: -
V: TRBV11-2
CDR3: CASSATGAYGYTF
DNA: TGTGCCAGCAGCGCTACCGGGGCCTATGGCTACACCTTC

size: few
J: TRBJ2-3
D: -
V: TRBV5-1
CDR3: CASSLVSGGTDTQYF
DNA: TGCGCCAGCAGCTTGGTTTCAGGAGGCACAGATACGCAGTATTTT

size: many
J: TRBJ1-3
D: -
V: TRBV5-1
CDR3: CASSLGRLISGNTIYF
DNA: TGCGCCAGCAGCTTGGGACGGCTGATCTCTGGAAACACCATATATTTT

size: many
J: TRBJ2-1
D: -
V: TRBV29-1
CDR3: CSVGGGQDNEQFF
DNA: TGCAGCGTTGGGGGAGGACAGGACAATGAGCAGTTCTTC

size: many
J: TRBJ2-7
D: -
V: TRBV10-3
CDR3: CAISETGRGGEQYF
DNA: TGTGCCATCAGTGAGACAGGGCGTGGGGGCGAGCAGTACTTC

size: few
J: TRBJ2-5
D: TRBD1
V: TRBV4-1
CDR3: CASSQVPRTGHTAQYF
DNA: TGCGCCAGCAGCCAAGTTCCCCGGACAGGCCATACGGCCCAGTACTTC

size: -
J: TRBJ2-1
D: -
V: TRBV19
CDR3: CASNHAGESSYNEQFF
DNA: TGTGCCAGTAATCATGCAGGGGAGAGCTCCTACAATGAGCAGTTCTTC

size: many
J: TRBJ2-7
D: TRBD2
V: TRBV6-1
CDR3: CASSLTSGSISYEQYF
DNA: TGTGCCAGCAGTCTAACAAGCGGGAGTATCTCCTACGAGCAGTACTTC

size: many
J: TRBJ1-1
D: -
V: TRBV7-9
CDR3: CASSLAGGGVTEAFF
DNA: TGTGCCAGCAGCTTAGCCGGGGGGGGTGTCACTGAAGCTTTCTTT

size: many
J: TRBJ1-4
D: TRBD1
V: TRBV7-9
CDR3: CASSPPTGVGEKLFF
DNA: TGTGCCAGCAGCCCACCCACAGGGGTAGGTGAAAAACTGTTTTTT

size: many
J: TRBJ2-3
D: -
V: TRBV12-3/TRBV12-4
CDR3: CASSFRGADPFTDTQYF
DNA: TGTGCCAGCAGTTTCCGCGGGGCGGATCCCTTCACAGATACGCAGTATTTT

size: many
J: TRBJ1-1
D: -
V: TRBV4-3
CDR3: CASSQVVGGSGGLEAFF
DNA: TGCGCCAGCAGCCAAGTCGTTGGCGGGTCGGGGGGACTCGAAGCTTTCTTT

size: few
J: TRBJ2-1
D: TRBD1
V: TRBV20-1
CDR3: CSARLGTGFNEQFF
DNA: TGCAGTGCTAGACTGGGGACAGGGTTCAATGAGCAGTTCTTC

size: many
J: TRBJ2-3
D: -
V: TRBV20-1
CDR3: CSARRGPRGDTQYF
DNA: TGCAGTGCTAGGAGGGGACCGCGCGGAGATACGCAGTATTTT

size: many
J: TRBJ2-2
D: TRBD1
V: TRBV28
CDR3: CASSFSGQGPGELFF
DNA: TGTGCCAGCAGTTTCTCGGGACAGGGTCCCGGGGAGCTGTTTTTT

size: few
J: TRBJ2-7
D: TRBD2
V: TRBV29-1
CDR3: CSVSAGGEPYEQYF
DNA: TGCAGCGTTTCAGCGGGAGGGGAACCCTACGAGCAGTACTTC

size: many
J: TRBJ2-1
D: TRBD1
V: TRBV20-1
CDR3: CRGTGFHEQFF
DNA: TGCAGAGGGACAGGGTTTCATGAGCAGTTCTTC

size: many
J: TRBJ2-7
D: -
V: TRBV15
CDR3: CATSRDRATYEQYF
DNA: TGTGCCACCAGCAGAGACAGGGCTACTTACGAGCAGTACTTC

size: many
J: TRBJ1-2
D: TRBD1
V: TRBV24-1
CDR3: CATSDPGTGNGYTF
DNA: TGTGCCACCAGTGACCCCGGGACAGGTAATGGCTACACCTTC

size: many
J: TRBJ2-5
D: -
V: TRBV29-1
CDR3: CSVEGGRGETQYF
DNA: TGCAGCGTTGAAGGTGGGAGAGGAGAGACCCAGTACTTC

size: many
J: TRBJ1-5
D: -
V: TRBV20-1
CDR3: CSAREGAGIQPQHF
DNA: TGCAGTGCTAGAGAGGGTGCGGGAATTCAGCCCCAGCATTTT

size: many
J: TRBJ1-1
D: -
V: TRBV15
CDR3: CATSRDPGSTGGGVAFF
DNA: TGTGCCACCAGCAGAGATCCAGGGAGTACCGGGGGCGGAGTAGCTTTCTTT

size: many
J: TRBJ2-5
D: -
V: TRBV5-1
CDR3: CASSWDFEETQYF
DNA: TGCGCCAGCAGCTGGGACTTTGAAGAGACCCAGTACTTC

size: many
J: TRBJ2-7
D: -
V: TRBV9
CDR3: CASSPEGGPYEQYF
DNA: TGTGCCAGCAGCCCCGAAGGCGGACCCTACGAGCAGTACTTC

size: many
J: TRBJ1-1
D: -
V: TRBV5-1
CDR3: CASSSDPPDRTSEAFF
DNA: TGCGCCAGCAGCTCGGACCCGCCCGACAGAACCTCTGAAGCTTTCTTT